Sequencing of this T cell receptor (beta chain) was carried out in a study of CD8 T cells in Susac syndrome. RNA was extracted with the RNeasy kit, and a quantity of about 0.45 to 1 ug was reverse transcribed using random hexamers. Multiplex immunoSEQ PCR targeted 54 Vbeta and 13 Jbeta TCR beta segments. TCRdb re-called the immunoSEQ multiplex PCR reads through MiXCR, storing one row per CDR3 protein. The sample records around 120,000 distinct CDR3 sequences, roughly 94% being singletons. The CDR3 has 14 residues. The J segment lost 5 bases and the V segment lost 4 bases, leaving 7 bases of the junction unmatched. Germline CDR1 reads MGHDK; CDR2 reads SYGVNS. High-throughput TCR beta sequencing covered peripheral CD8+ and CD4+ T cells. TEMRA cells were FACS-enriched and CD8+ and CD4+ T cells negatively isolated.

What was sequenced was CD4+ T cells from PBMCs. The clonotype originates from a human donor with multiple sclerosis. The chain uses TRBV25-1 and TRBJ1-1; the match to TRBD1 covers 7 bases. In nucleotides, the CDR3 is TGTGCCAGCAGTGTGTATACAGGGGTGACTGAAGCTTTCTTT. Encoded protein: CASSVYTGVTEAFF.